Presented here are 4 T cell receptor beta chains from one specimen sequenced in a study of technical replicates of blood from a few donors. The data were produced by immunoSEQ multiplex PCR, yet TCRdb's version contains in-frame clones alone and is incomplete. This sample has 55,000 to 70,000 clones; about 90% occur once, and the top ten carry about 5%. Sequenced sample: PBMCs. All receptors derive from a human donor in good health. Some clones in this sample may be carry-over from other donors' samples.

CDR3 residues: CASSQVDSPYEQYF. CDR3 DNA: TGTGCCAGCAGCCAAGTAGACAGCCCCTACGAGCAGTACTTC. The chain uses TRBV14 and TRBJ2-7, with D possibly TRBD1 on 5 matching bases. Germline V lookup: CDR1 SGHDN, CDR2 FVKESK. V was clipped by 1 base and J by 2 bases, with 9 bases between them. This CDR3 is built from 14 residues. Variable domain in full (rest from reference TRBV14 and TRBJ2-7): EAGVTQFPSHSVIEKGQTVTLRCDPISGHDNLYWYRRVMGKEIKFLLHFVKESKQDESGMPNNRFLAERTGGTYSTLKVQPAELEDSGVYFCASSQVDSPYEQYFGPGTRLTVT.

J is TRBJ2-1 and V is TRBV9; TRBD2 aligns across 7 bases. With 4 bases clipped from V and 4 bases from J, the junction kept 8 bases outside the gene matches. CDR3 size: 15 residues. The V gene's germline CDR1 is SGDLS and CDR2 YYNGEE. The CDR3 DNA reads as TGTGCCAGCAGCTACGACCGCGGGGGTTACAATGAGCAGTTCTTC. Translating it yields CASSYDRGGYNEQFF.

The rearrangement uses TRBV19 and TRBJ2-3, with D unclear. Germline V gene lookup returns CDR1 LNHDA and CDR2 SQIVND (reference sequence). CDR3 length equals 13 residues. V lost 3 bases and J lost 6, with 10 bases in between. CDR3 residues: CASSIDGADTQYF. The DNA for the CDR3 is TGTGCCAGTAGTATCGACGGAGCCGATACGCAGTATTTT.

The chain carries TRBV4-1 and TRBJ1-1, with 7 positions matching TRBD1. The CDR3 length is 14 residues. The ends lost 0 bases at V and 7 bases at J; junction bases unmatched: 5. The germline gives CDR1 MGHRA, CDR2 YSYEKL. For the CDR3, the DNA is TGCGCCAGCAGCCAAGATGCGGCAGGGGGTGAAGCTTTCTTT. Encoded protein: CASSQDAAGGEAFF.